These 17 T cell receptor beta chains were sequenced from one sample in a study of OX40 agonist ivuxolimab in advanced cancers. Sequencing used immunoSEQ multiplex PCR; TCRdb keeps in-frame clones, though not all of them. The table shows over 80,000 clones, with about 94% occurring only once. Sequences were derived from CD4+ or CD8+ T cells sorted from blood, sampled in a trial of the OX40 agonist ivuxolimab. The receptors stem from an adult with an advanced solid tumor such as melanoma, head and neck, liver or kidney cancer.

This clone was counted a single time. The rearrangement joins TRBV28 to TRBJ2-6, with a weak D call TRBD2 (6 bases). V lost 3 bases to trimming and J lost 2 bases, with 17 bases between them. Germline lookup yields CDR1 MDHEN and CDR2 SYDVKM. The CDR3 runs to 18 residues. The CDR3, as DNA: TGTGCCAGCAGTTTTCCGGCGGGGTCTGGGACTGGGGCCAACGTCCTGACTTTC. Its protein product is CASSFPAGSGTGANVLTF.

The gene calls are TRBV11-3 and TRBJ2-5, with D uncertain. CDR3 length: 13 residues. Germline loops: CDR1 SGHNT, CDR2 YENEEA. With 5 bases removed from V and 3 bases from J, the gap between germline ends came to 10 bases. The CDR3 protein is CASSHRVEETQYF. CDR3 nucleotide sequence: TGTGCCAGCAGCCACCGGGTCGAAGAGACCCAGTACTTC.

The chain uses TRBV28 and TRBJ2-7; 13 bases align to TRBD2. Germline CDR1 and CDR2: MDHEN and SYDVKM. V lost 5 bases to trimming and J lost 7 bases; unmatched junction nucleotides: 8. The CDR3 totals 15 residues. The CDR3 DNA reads as TGTGCCAGCAGTGCACTCGGACTAGCGGGAGAGGAGCAGTACTTC. Encoded protein: CASSALGLAGEEQYF. Full variable domain (rest looked up from reference TRBV28 and TRBJ2-7): DVKVTQSSRYLVKRTGEKVFLECVQDMDHENMFWYRQDPGLGLRLIYFSYDVKMKEKGDIPEGYSVSREKKERFSLILESASTNQTSMYLCASSALGLAGEEQYFGPGTRLTVT.

J is TRBJ2-7 and V is TRBV5-4; TRBD2 might be the D (6 bases). The CDR3 consists of 13 residues. Trimming removed 0 bases from V and 5 bases from J, with 9 bases in between. The germline gives CDR1 SGHNT, CDR2 YYREEE (reference sequence). The CDR3 coding sequence is TGTGCCAGCAGCTTGGTCTCGGGGGACGAGCAGTACTTC. Translated, it gives CASSLVSGDEQYF.

This chain uses TRBV10-3 with TRBJ2-2; 13 bases line up with TRBD2. Per the germline V gene, CDR1 is ENHRY and CDR2 is SYGVKD. This CDR3 has 17 residues. The trim removed 6 bases at V and 5 bases at J, leaving 9 bases unmatched. The CDR3 DNA sequence: TGTGCCATCAGCCTTGGGACTAGCGGGGCAAGTACCGGGGAGCTGTTTTTT. This encodes CAISLGTSGASTGELFF.

The chain recombines TRBV15 with TRBJ1-1; a weak D match, TRBD1 (6 bases). Germline assignment: CDR1 LNHNV and CDR2 YYDKDF (reference sequence). The CDR3 runs to 15 residues. Trimming took 2 bases from V and 3 from J, leaving 13 bases between them. DNA for the CDR3: TGTGCCACCAGCAGAAAGGGAGGGGGTTACACTGAAGCTTTCTTT. Translating gives CATSRKGGGYTEAFF.

The V gene is TRBV4-2, the J gene TRBJ2-7; no clear D. V was trimmed by 0 bases and J by 7 bases, leaving 13 bases between them. This CDR3 comprises 14 residues. Germline values: CDR1 LGHNA, CDR2 YNFKEQ. The CDR3 DNA reads TGTGCCAGCAGCCAAGATCTGGAAGGAAGGGAGCAGTACTTC. It translates to CASSQDLEGREQYF.

The CDR3 DNA is TGTGCCAGCTCACCTACTAGCGGGAGGGCCAATGAGCAGTTCTTC. Its protein product is CASSPTSGRANEQFF. This chain uses TRBV18 with TRBJ2-1; 13 nucleotides match TRBD2. Germline assignment: CDR1 KGHSH and CDR2 LQKENI. The CDR3 sequence is 15 residues long. The V gene end was trimmed by 3 bases and the J gene end by 6 bases; junction bases not matched to a gene: 2.

The gene calls are TRBV7-9 and TRBJ2-1; 15 positions agree with TRBD2. The V gene's germline CDR1 is SEHNR and CDR2 FQNEAQ (reference sequence). The CDR3 length is 16 residues. V was clipped by 3 bases and J by 8 bases; unmatched bases: 5. As DNA, the CDR3 is TGTGCCAGCAGCTTTCGGACTAGCGGGAGGGTGGATGAGCAGTTCTTC. It yields the protein CASSFRTSGRVDEQFF.

V is TRBV28 and J is TRBJ2-1; the D gene is possibly TRBD2 (5 bases). The germline V gene has CDR1 MDHEN and CDR2 SYDVKM. The V end lost 2 bases, the J end lost 9 bases, and 11 bases lay between the germline ends. This CDR3 is 13 amino acids long. CDR3 nucleotide sequence: TGTGCCAGCAGTTTAACTAGTACTCTTGAGCAGTTCTTC. It encodes CASSLTSTLEQFF.

The count of this clone is one. The chain employs TRBV27 and TRBJ1-1; 8 bases line up with TRBD1. Trimming took 8 bases from V and 2 from J; bases not matched to a gene: 7. CDR1 is MNHEY and CDR2 is SMNVEV in the germline V gene (reference sequence). The CDR3 has 14 amino acids. CDR3 sequence: CASYDRGRNTEAFF. The CDR3 coding sequence is TGTGCCAGCTACGACAGGGGCAGAAACACTGAAGCTTTCTTT.

The rearrangement links TRBV5-4 to TRBJ1-5; TRBD1 is a possible D gene (6 bases). V dropped 0 bases and J dropped 6 bases, with 10 bases sitting between them. Germline CDR1 SGHNT, CDR2 YYREEE (reference sequence). This CDR3 is built from 14 residues. In DNA, the CDR3 is TGTGCCAGCAGCTTGGCGGGGGGCTCTCAGCCCCAGCATTTT. Protein product: CASSLAGGSQPQHF.

The chain recombines TRBV6-6 with TRBJ2-5, with D unclear. There are 12 residues in the CDR3. Germline V gene data show CDR1 as MNHNY and CDR2 as SVGAGI (reference sequence). V was trimmed by 5 bases and J by 1 base, leaving 5 bases between them. CDR3 amino acids: CASSPAQETQYF. For the CDR3, the DNA is TGTGCCAGCAGTCCAGCCCAAGAGACCCAGTACTTC.

V and J are TRBV18 and TRBJ2-5; D is uncertain. Trimming stripped 2 bases from V and 5 bases from J, with 6 bases between. This CDR3 spans 12 amino acids. From germline, CDR1 is KGHSH and CDR2 LQKENI. The DNA for the CDR3 is TGTGCCAGCTCACCATCCAGCGAGACCCAGTACTTC. This gives the protein CASSPSSETQYF.

This clone was seen a few times. The rearrangement joins TRBV4-1 to TRBJ1-1; the D is unclear. Between the trimmed V and J ends, which lost 4 bases and 0 bases, there was a span of 9 bases. The CDR3 sequence is 14 residues long. Germline V gene sequence: CDR1 MGHRA, CDR2 YSYEKL. This CDR3 is CASSLYGLNTEAFF. The CDR3 DNA is TGCGCCAGCAGCCTATACGGACTGAACACTGAAGCTTTCTTT.

The genes are TRBV19 and TRBJ2-3; D ambiguous. Trimming pared 11 bases from V and 2 bases from J, leaving 14 bases between. The germline gives CDR1 LNHDA, CDR2 SQIVND (reference sequence). The CDR3 has 13 amino acids. CDR3 loop: CAASLSHTDTQYF. DNA of the CDR3: TGTGCCGCTTCCCTCAGCCACACAGATACGCAGTATTTT.

This clone has a single count. J is TRBJ2-7 and V is TRBV6-1; 11 bases agree with TRBD2. The CDR3 runs 14 residues. The germline gives CDR1 MNHNS, CDR2 SASEGT. J lost 4 bases, V lost 6 bases, and 5 bases had no gene match. The CDR3 DNA reads TGTGCCAGCAGGACTAGCGGGATTCCTTACGAGCAGTACTTC. The encoded protein is CASRTSGIPYEQYF.